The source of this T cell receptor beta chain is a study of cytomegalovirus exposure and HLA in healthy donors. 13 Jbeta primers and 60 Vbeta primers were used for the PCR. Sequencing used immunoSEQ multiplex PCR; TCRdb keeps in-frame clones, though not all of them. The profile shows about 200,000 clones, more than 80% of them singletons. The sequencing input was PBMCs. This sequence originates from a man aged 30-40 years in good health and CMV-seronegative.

In DNA, the CDR3 is TGTGCCAGCAGCTCTTATGGGGGGGGCTCTGGAAACACCATATATTTT. Residues: CASSSYGGGSGNTIYF. The V and J genes are TRBV11-2 and TRBJ1-3; TRBD1 is a possible D gene (5 bases). The CDR3 spans 16 residues. V was pared by 4 bases and J by 0 bases, with 13 bases between. Germline V gives CDR1 SGHAT, CDR2 FQNNGV.